Here is one TCR beta chain with its context. This clonotype has a handful of counts. Its antigen is not yet known. The sample holds no much larger clone one base away, and base qualities are not on file. These data belong to a study of response to subunit inactivated influenza vaccine listed by TCRdb under 2018. Study-level background: To follow how T cells responded to a trivalent subunit inactivated influenza vaccine, the researchers relied on deep quantitative profiling of the T cell receptor repertoire. What the authors observed across the whole study: The authors proposed that each seasonal influenza vaccination may bring in only a limited number of new T cells.

The library was built by means of RT-PCR. The data were produced on an Illumina HiSeq 2500. The raw public reads went through TCRdb reprocessing: fastp at Q25, MiXCR clone calling, in-frame beta chains kept. Rows with one shared CDR3 protein collapse into an entry with the most common genes and DNA. The sample records roughly 630,000 distinct CDR3 sequences, about 14% of which are singletons. The ten largest make up 6% to 9.5% of the sample. The CDR3 starts with the cysteine, ends with the phenylalanine, and has 13 residues. Of the read, only the CDR3 DNA is kept; its 39 bases are in frame from base 1. CDR1 and CDR2 are drawn from the germline V gene: MNHEY, SVGAGI. V trim: 0 bases; J trim: 11 bases; unmatched bases: 5.

The chain is assembled from TRBV6-5 and TRBJ2-3; TRBD1 aligns with 7 central bases. The starting material was PBMCs from blood, obtained 14 to 15 days before vaccination. This receptor was taken from a middle-aged man who received an inactivated influenza vaccine. Donor details come from another sample of the same person, matched by shared clones. The DNA is TGTGCCAGCAGTTACTCCGGGGACAGCGAGCAGTATTTT. It specifies CASSYSGDSEQYF.